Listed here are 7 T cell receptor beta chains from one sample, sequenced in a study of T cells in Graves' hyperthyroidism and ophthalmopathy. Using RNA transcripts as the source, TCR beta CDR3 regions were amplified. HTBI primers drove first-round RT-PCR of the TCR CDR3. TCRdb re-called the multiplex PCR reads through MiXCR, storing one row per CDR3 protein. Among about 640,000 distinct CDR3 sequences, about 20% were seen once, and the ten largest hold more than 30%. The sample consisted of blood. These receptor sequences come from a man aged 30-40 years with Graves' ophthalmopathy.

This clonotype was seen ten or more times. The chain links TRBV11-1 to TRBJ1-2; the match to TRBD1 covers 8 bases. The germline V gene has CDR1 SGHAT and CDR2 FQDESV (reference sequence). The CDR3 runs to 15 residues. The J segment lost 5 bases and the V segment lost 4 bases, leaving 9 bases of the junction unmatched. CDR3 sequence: CASSSGQEAPYGYTF. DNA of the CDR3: TGTGCCAGCAGCTCGGGACAGGAGGCCCCATATGGCTACACCTTC.

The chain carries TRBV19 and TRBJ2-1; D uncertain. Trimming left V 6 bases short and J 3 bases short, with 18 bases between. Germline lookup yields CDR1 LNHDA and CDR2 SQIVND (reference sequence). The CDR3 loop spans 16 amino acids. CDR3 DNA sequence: TGTGCCAGTAGAAATCCCCCCCAGGCGAGCTACAATGAGCAGTTCTTC. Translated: CASRNPPQASYNEQFF.

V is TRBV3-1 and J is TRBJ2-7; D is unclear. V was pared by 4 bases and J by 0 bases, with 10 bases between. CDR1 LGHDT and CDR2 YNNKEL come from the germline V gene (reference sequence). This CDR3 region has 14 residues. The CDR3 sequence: CASSPWAGSYEQYF. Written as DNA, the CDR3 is TGTGCCAGCAGCCCCTGGGCAGGCTCCTACGAGCAGTACTTC.

CDR3 sequence (DNA): TGTGCCAGCAGTTTACAGCGTTACACCGGGGAGCTGTTTTTT. Translation gives CASSLQRYTGELFF. The chain is built from TRBV27 and TRBJ2-2; D gene uncertain. The CDR3 is 14 residues long. The germline gives CDR1 MNHEY, CDR2 SMNVEV (reference sequence). V shed 2 bases and J shed 3 bases, with 7 bases lying between them.

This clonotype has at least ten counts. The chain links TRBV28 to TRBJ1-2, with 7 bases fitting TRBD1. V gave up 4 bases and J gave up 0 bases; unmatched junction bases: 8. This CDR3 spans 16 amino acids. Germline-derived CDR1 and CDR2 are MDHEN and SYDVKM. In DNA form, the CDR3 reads TGTGCCAGCAGTTCATACCGGGACAGCGCTAACTATGGCTACACCTTC. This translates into CASSSYRDSANYGYTF.

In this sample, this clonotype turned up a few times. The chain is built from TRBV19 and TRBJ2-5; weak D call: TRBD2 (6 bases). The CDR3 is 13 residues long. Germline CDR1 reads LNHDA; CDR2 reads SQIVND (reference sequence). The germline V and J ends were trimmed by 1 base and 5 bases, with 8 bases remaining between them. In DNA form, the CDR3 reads TGTGCCAGTAGTATAGCGGGAGCGGAGACCCAGTACTTC. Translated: CASSIAGAETQYF.

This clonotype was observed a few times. CDR3 region: CASNGLDYEQYF. CDR3 sequence (DNA): TGTGCCAGCAACGGCCTGGACTACGAGCAGTACTTC. The chain links TRBV5-6 to TRBJ2-7; D is uncertain. Germline V lookup: CDR1 SGHDT, CDR2 YYEEEE. Trimming removed 6 bases at V and 3 bases at J, with 10 bases between. This CDR3 comprises 12 residues.